These 23 T cell receptor beta chains came from one sample sequenced in a study of T cell repertoires in cytomegalovirus infection. TCRdb recomputed calls from the reads with MiXCR, one row per CDR3 protein. The table shows about 140,000 distinct CDR3 sequences, with under 8.5% occurring only once. Sequenced material: PBMCs. The receptors were sampled from a human donor in good health (CMV status not recorded). Some clones in this sample may be carry-over from other donors' samples.

In its sample, this clonotype was seen a few times. The gene calls are TRBV29-1 and TRBJ1-2; D is possibly TRBD1 (5 bases). The germline V gene has CDR1 SQVTM and CDR2 ANQGSEA. Trimming took 6 bases from V and 7 from J, leaving 12 bases between them. The CDR3 extends over 11 amino acids. The CDR3 DNA follows: TGCAGCGTCACCGTCACAGGTGGCTACACCTTC. It translates to CSVTVTGGYTF.

This clonotype was detected many times. The chain links TRBV7-2 to TRBJ1-6; weak D call: TRBD1 (5 bases). The CDR3 loop spans 15 amino acids. V lost 5 bases to trimming and J lost 10 bases, with 18 bases between them. The germline CDR1 and CDR2 sequences are SGHTA and FQGNSA. Here the CDR3 DNA reads TGTGCCAGCAGCCCCAGGGAGGGGTCAGGATCACCCCTCCACTTT. This gives the protein CASSPREGSGSPLHF.

The J gene is TRBJ2-5, the V gene TRBV20-1; D not resolved. The CDR3 has 11 amino acids. CDR1 DFQATT and CDR2 SNEGSKA come from the germline V gene (reference sequence). Trimming took off 6 bases at V and 4 bases at J, with 9 bases between the two ends. The CDR3 region is CSARMGETQYF. DNA for the CDR3: TGCAGTGCCAGGATGGGAGAGACCCAGTACTTC.

At least ten counts were recorded for this clonotype. The genes are TRBV7-2 and TRBJ2-7; the match to TRBD1 covers 9 bases. The germline gives CDR1 SGHTA, CDR2 FQGNSA. The junction had 5 bases not matched to a gene; V was cut back by 5 bases and J by 3 bases. The CDR3 length is 14 residues. This CDR3 is CASSAPGQGYEQYF. CDR3 DNA: TGTGCCAGCAGCGCGCCGGGACAGGGCTACGAGCAGTACTTC.

This clonotype appeared many times. The chain is built from TRBV6-2 or TRBV6-3 and TRBJ2-7; D call uncertain. V was shortened by 6 bases and J by 3 bases, with 9 bases between the two germline ends. CDR3 length equals 12 residues. CDR1 and CDR2 (germline): MNHEY, SVGEGT. This CDR3 is CASRRSYYEQYF. The CDR3 bases are TGTGCCAGCAGACGGAGCTACTACGAGCAGTACTTC.

The table lists this clonotype with many counts. This chain links TRBV4-1 with TRBJ1-2; D unclear. Trimming shortened V by 0 bases and J by 7 bases, and 15 bases separated the two germline ends. There are 15 residues in the CDR3. CDR1 MGHRA and CDR2 YSYEKL come from the germline V gene. DNA of the CDR3: TGCGCCAGCAGCCAAGAAACCGATCCTTTTTCTGGCTACACCTTC. It codes for CASSQETDPFSGYTF.

This clonotype was seen at least ten times. The chain employs TRBV7-2 and TRBJ2-3; D remains unclear. V was cut by 5 bases and J by 2 bases, with 5 bases left in between. There are 12 residues in the CDR3. The germline CDR1 and CDR2 sequences are SGHTA and FQGNSA. The CDR3 DNA is TGTGCCAGCAGCCAAATCACAGATACGCAGTATTTT. It specifies CASSQITDTQYF.

This clonotype showed up many times. The chain uses TRBV7-2 and TRBJ1-4; no reliable D call. V gave up 4 bases and J gave up 0 bases, with 6 bases separating them. Germline-derived CDR1 and CDR2 are SGHTA and FQGNSA. This CDR3 has 14 residues. The CDR3 spells CASSSAATNEKLFF. The CDR3 DNA is TGTGCCAGCAGCTCCGCAGCAACTAATGAAAAACTGTTTTTT.

This clonotype was recorded many times. The chain employs TRBV7-7 and TRBJ2-1, with D possibly matching TRBD2 (5 bases). The CDR3 contains 13 residues. Trimming took 2 bases from V and 6 from J, leaving 8 bases between them. Germline-derived CDR1 and CDR2 are SSHAT and FNYEAQ (reference sequence). CDR3 protein: CASSLSGINEQFF. CDR3 in DNA: TGTGCCAGCAGCTTATCGGGGATCAATGAGCAGTTCTTC.

This clonotype was counted ten times or more. The genes are TRBV28 and TRBJ2-7; 9 bases are a match to TRBD1. There are 14 residues in the CDR3. From germline, CDR1 is MDHEN and CDR2 SYDVKM. Unmatched junction bases numbered 4, after V lost 4 bases and J lost 3 bases. As DNA, the CDR3 is TGTGCCAGCAGTTGGGGGGACAGGGACTACGAGCAGTACTTC. Translating it yields CASSWGDRDYEQYF.

The chain uses TRBV20-1 and TRBJ2-7; tentatively, D is TRBD1 or TRBD2 (5 bases each). The V gene's germline CDR1 is DFQATT and CDR2 SNEGSKA (reference sequence). CDR3 length: 13 residues. V was shortened by 2 bases and J by 6 bases, with 14 bases between the two germline ends. This chain's CDR3 is CSARRDGALEQYF. CDR3 DNA: TGCAGTGCTAGAAGGGACGGCGCCCTCGAGCAGTACTTC.

The chain links TRBV28 to TRBJ2-7; the D is unclear. V dropped 8 bases and J dropped 2 bases, with 13 bases sitting between them. From germline, CDR1 is MDHEN and CDR2 SYDVKM. This CDR3 spans 13 amino acids. The CDR3 nucleotides are TGTGCCAGCGCGGTAAGCATACCCTACGAGCAGTACTTC. Its translation is CASAVSIPYEQYF.

The chain employs TRBV29-1 and TRBJ1-5, with D perhaps matching TRBD1 (6 bases). There are 14 residues in the CDR3. Deletions cut 7 bases from V and 0 bases from J, with 13 bases between. The germline V gene has CDR1 SQVTM and CDR2 ANQGSEA. The CDR3 DNA reads as TGCAGCGCGTCGACAGGCTCTAGCAATCAGCCCCAGCATTTT. This gives the protein CSASTGSSNQPQHF.

This clonotype was observed many times. The V call is TRBV14, the J call TRBJ1-2; a possible D gene is TRBD1 (5 bases). The CDR3 has 15 residues. Germline-derived CDR1 and CDR2 are SGHDN and FVKESK. V lost 1 base and J 4 bases, leaving 13 bases between the germline ends. CDR3 bases: TGTGCCAGCAGCCAAGTCGACAGCTCAGTCTATGGCTACACCTTC. Translating it yields CASSQVDSSVYGYTF.

This clonotype was seen many times. The chain combines TRBV14 with TRBJ1-4; possible D gene TRBD1, 6 bases. V gave up 5 bases and J gave up 10 bases, with 23 bases separating them. Germline V gene sequence: CDR1 SGHDN, CDR2 FVKESK. The CDR3 runs 16 residues. Here the CDR3 reads CASSDPQGPRTGKLFF. Here the CDR3 DNA reads TGTGCCAGCAGCGATCCCCAGGGGCCACGCACTGGAAAACTGTTTTTT.

There are many counts of this clonotype. The chain recombines TRBV20-1 with TRBJ1-2; 7 bases agree with TRBD1. V shed 3 bases and J 4 bases; nucleotides not matched to a gene: 8. The germline V gene has CDR1 DFQATT and CDR2 SNEGSKA (reference sequence). The CDR3 contains 14 residues. The CDR3, as DNA: TGCAGTGCTAGGCCCGGACAGGCAAGCTATGGCTACACCTTC. Translation gives CSARPGQASYGYTF.

This clonotype has ten or more counts. The V call is TRBV5-6, the J call TRBJ2-3, with 10 bases fitting TRBD1. CDR1 is SGHDT and CDR2 is YYEEEE in the germline V gene. The V gene end was trimmed by 4 bases and the J gene end by 4 bases; junction bases not matched to a gene: 6. This CDR3 spans 15 amino acids. The CDR3 region has the DNA TGTGCCAGCAGCCAAGGGACAGGGGCTTCAGATACGCAGTATTTT. Translated, it gives CASSQGTGASDTQYF.

This clonotype was recorded many times. The rearrangement joins TRBV7-8 to TRBJ2-2, with 10 bases aligning to TRBD2. CDR1 and CDR2 (germline): SGHVS, FQNEAQ. V shed 3 bases and J 4 bases; nucleotides not matched to a gene: 5. There are 16 residues in the CDR3. In DNA form, the CDR3 reads TGTGCCAGCAGCTTCCGGACTAGCGGAAGCACCGGGGAGCTGTTTTTT. It codes for CASSFRTSGSTGELFF.

This clonotype appeared many times. J is TRBJ2-1 and V is TRBV7-2, with 8 positions matching TRBD2. The germline V gene has CDR1 SGHTA and CDR2 FQGNSA. The CDR3 is 14 residues long. V shed 5 bases and J 10 bases; nucleotides not matched to a gene: 10. CDR3 in amino acids: CASSLPTSVREQFF. The DNA for the CDR3 is TGTGCCAGCAGCCTGCCGACTAGCGTTCGGGAGCAGTTCTTC.

This clonotype was recorded many times. The rearrangement joins TRBV2 to TRBJ2-7; D tentatively reads TRBD1 or TRBD2 (5 bases each). Germline CDR1 reads SNHLY; CDR2 reads FYNNEI. V was pared by 6 bases and J by 7 bases, with 19 bases between. The CDR3 has 14 residues. The chain's CDR3 is CASRTQGRGEEQYF. The CDR3 DNA reads as TGTGCCAGCAGGACCCAGGGACGCGGCGAGGAGCAGTACTTC.

In this sample, this clonotype turned up many times. V and J are TRBV7-2 and TRBJ1-1; D not certain. The CDR3 spans 14 residues. The germline gives CDR1 SGHTA, CDR2 FQGNSA. Deletions cut 0 bases from V and 10 bases from J, with 15 bases between. This CDR3 reads CASSLAASSRGAFF. The CDR3 coding sequence is TGTGCCAGCAGCTTAGCGGCATCCAGCCGTGGAGCTTTCTTT.

This clonotype was picked up many times. The rearrangement uses TRBV7-9 and TRBJ2-4; perhaps TRBD1 as D (5 bases). Germline V gene lookup returns CDR1 SEHNR and CDR2 FQNEAQ (reference sequence). Trimming removed 1 base at V and 1 base at J, with 17 bases between. The CDR3 loop spans 18 amino acids. CDR3 loop: CASSLVPVGPEAKNIQYF. DNA of the CDR3: TGTGCCAGCAGCTTAGTCCCAGTGGGGCCGGAGGCCAAAAACATTCAGTACTTC.

This clonotype appeared many times. The rearrangement uses TRBV7-3 and TRBJ2-5, with 9 positions matching TRBD2. This CDR3 has 15 residues. V dropped 5 bases and J dropped 4; count of bases not matched to a gene: 8. Germline CDR1 SGHTA, CDR2 FQGTGA. The CDR3, as DNA: TGTGCCAGCAGCCCGAGCGGGGGGAGTGGAGAGACCCAGTACTTC. Protein: CASSPSGGSGETQYF.